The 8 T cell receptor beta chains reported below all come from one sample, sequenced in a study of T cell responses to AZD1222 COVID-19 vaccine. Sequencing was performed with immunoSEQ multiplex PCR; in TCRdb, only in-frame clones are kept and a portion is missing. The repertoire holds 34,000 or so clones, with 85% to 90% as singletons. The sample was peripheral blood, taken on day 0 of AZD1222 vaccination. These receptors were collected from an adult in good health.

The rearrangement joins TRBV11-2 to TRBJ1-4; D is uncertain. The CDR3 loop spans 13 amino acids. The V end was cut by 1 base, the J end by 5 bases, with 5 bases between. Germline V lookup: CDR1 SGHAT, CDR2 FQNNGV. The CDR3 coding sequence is TGTGCCAGCAGCTTAGGAGGGAATGAAAAACTGTTTTTT. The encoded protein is CASSLGGNEKLFF. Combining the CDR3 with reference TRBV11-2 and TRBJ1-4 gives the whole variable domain EAGVAQSPRYKIIEKRQSVAFWCNPISGHATLYWYQQILGQGPKLLIQFQNNGVVDDSQLPKDRFSAERLKGVDSTLKIQPAKLEDSAVYLCASSLGGNEKLFFGSGTQLSVL.

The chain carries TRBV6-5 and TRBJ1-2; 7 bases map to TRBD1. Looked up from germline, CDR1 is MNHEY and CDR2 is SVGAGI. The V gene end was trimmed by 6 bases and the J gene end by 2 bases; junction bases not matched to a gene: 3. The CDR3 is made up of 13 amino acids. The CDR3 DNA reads TGTGCCAGCAGCCCGACAGGGAACTATGGCTACACCTTC. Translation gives CASSPTGNYGYTF.

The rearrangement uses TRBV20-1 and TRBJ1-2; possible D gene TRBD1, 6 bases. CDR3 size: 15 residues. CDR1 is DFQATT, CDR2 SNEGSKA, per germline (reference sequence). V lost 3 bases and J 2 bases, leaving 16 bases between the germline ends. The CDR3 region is CSASERLGGNYGYTF. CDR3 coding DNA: TGCAGTGCTAGTGAACGTCTAGGGGGGAACTATGGCTACACCTTC.

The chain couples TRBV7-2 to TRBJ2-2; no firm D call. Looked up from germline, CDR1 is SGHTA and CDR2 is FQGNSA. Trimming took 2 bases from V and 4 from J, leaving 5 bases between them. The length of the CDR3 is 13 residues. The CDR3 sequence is CASSLRLTGELFF. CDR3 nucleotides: TGTGCCAGCAGCTTACGTCTCACCGGGGAGCTGTTTTTT.

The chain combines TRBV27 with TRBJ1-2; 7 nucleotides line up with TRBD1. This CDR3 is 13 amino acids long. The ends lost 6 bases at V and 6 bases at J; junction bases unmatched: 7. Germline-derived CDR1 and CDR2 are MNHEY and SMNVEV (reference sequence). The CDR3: CASRPDRAHGYTF. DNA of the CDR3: TGTGCCAGCAGACCCGACAGGGCCCATGGCTACACCTTC.

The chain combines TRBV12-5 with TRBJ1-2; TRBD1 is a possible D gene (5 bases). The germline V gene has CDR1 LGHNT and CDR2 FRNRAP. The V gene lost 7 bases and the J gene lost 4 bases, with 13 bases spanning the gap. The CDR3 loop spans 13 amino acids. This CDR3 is CASADRGGYGYTF. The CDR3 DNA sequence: TGTGCTAGTGCCGACCGTGGGGGCTATGGCTACACCTTC.

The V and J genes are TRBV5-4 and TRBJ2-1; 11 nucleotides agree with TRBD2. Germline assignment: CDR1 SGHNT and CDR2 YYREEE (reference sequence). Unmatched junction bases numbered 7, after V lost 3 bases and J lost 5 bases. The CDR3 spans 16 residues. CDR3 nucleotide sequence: TGTGCCAGCAGCTCCCTAGCGGGGGGCCTGGACAATGAGCAGTTCTTC. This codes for CASSSLAGGLDNEQFF.

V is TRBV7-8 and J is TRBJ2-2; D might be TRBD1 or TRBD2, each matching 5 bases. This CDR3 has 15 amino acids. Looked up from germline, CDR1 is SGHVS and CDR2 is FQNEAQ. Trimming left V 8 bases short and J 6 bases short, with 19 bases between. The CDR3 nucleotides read TGTGCCAGCCACGCTAGCCGATGGGGGTCCGGGGAGCTGTTTTTT. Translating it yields CASHASRWGSGELFF.